Each of the 20 T cell receptor beta chains below was sequenced from the same sample in a study of blood T cell repertoires in COVID-19. Using immunoSEQ multiplex PCR, the repertoire was profiled, and TCRdb retains in-frame clones only, with some absent. Of under 500,000 clones listed, 70% to 90% were seen once; the top ten hold about 2%. Sequenced input: PBMCs or T cells enriched from blood (not recorded which). The source is a woman younger than 30 with acute COVID-19.

This chain links TRBV10-1 with TRBJ2-3; TRBD1 matches 11 bases. The J segment lost 2 bases and the V segment lost 6 bases, leaving 10 bases of the junction unmatched. The CDR3 is 17 residues long. The V gene's germline CDR1 is WNHNN and CDR2 SYGVQD (reference sequence). CDR3 in amino acids: CASRIPGQGGTTDTQYF. CDR3 in DNA: TGCGCCAGCAGAATACCGGGACAGGGGGGGACCACAGATACGCAGTATTTT.

This chain uses TRBV5-1 with TRBJ1-1, with D perhaps matching TRBD1 (5 bases). This CDR3 is built from 14 residues. Germline CDR1 and CDR2: SGHRS and YFSETQ. V was clipped by 0 bases and J by 9 bases, with 15 bases between them. This CDR3 is CASSLDRITIQAFF. The CDR3 nucleotides read TGCGCCAGCAGCTTGGACAGGATTACTATTCAAGCTTTCTTT. Filled out from reference TRBV5-1 and TRBJ1-1, the complete variable domain reads KAGVTQTPRYLIKTRGQQVTLSCSPISGHRSVSWYQQTPGQGLQFLFEYFSETQRNKGNFPGRFSGRQFSNSRSEMNVSTLELGDSALYLCASSLDRITIQAFFGQGTRLTVV.

The V call is TRBV28, the J call TRBJ2-6, with 9 bases identical to TRBD2. V lost 7 bases, J lost 2 bases, and 9 bases stayed unmatched. The V gene's germline CDR1 is MDHEN and CDR2 SYDVKM. The CDR3 loop spans 17 amino acids. The CDR3 DNA reads TGTGCCAGCAAAAGTGCGGGAGGGCCGGCTGGGGCCAACGTCCTGACTTTC. It yields the protein CASKSAGGPAGANVLTF.

V usage is TRBV6-1 and J usage is TRBJ1-5; the D is unclear. The V gene's germline CDR1 is MNHNS and CDR2 SASEGT. V gave up 1 base and J gave up 3 bases, with 7 bases separating them. The CDR3 extends over 14 amino acids. The CDR3 protein is CASSEGTANQPQHF. In DNA form, the CDR3 reads TGTGCCAGCAGTGAAGGTACAGCCAATCAGCCCCAGCATTTT.

The chain links TRBV25-1 to TRBJ2-7, with D possibly being TRBD1 (6 bases). Germline V gene lookup returns CDR1 MGHDK and CDR2 SYGVNS. The germline V and J ends were trimmed by 6 bases and 0 bases, with 9 bases remaining between them. This CDR3 is 13 amino acids long. Here the CDR3 DNA reads TGTGCCAGCAGAGACAGGAACTCCTACGAGCAGTACTTC. Amino acids: CASRDRNSYEQYF.

With regard to this clone: At one of its ends the junction is not consistent with the germline gene, which may arise from a read error. This rearrangement joins TRBV14 to TRBJ2-1; tentatively, D is TRBD2 (5 bases). Germline V gene sequence: CDR1 SGHDN, CDR2 FVKESK. The CDR3 consists of 15 residues. In DNA form, the CDR3 reads TGTGCCAGCAGTCAAGGACTTCCCCTCTACAATGAGCAGTTCTTC. Its translation: CASSQGLPLYNEQFF.

J is TRBJ2-1 and V is TRBV12-5; D is perhaps TRBD2 (6 bases). Deletions cut 2 bases from V and 3 bases from J, with 20 bases between. The germline V gene encodes CDR1 LGHNT and CDR2 FRNRAP. The CDR3 spans 18 residues. The CDR3 region has the DNA TGTGCTAGTGGTTTGACCTCCGGTTCCGGGACTTACTACAATGAGCAGTTCTTC. Its translation is CASGLTSGSGTYYNEQFF.

This chain links TRBV29-1 with TRBJ1-3, with D perhaps matching TRBD1 (6 bases). From germline, CDR1 is SQVTM and CDR2 ANQGSEA. V was cut by 5 bases and J by 2 bases, with 13 bases left in between. CDR3 length: 14 amino acids. The CDR3: CSVSGGPTGNTIYF. The CDR3 bases are TGCAGCGTTTCTGGGGGCCCTACTGGAAACACCATATATTTT.

The chain links TRBV19 to TRBJ2-2, with D hard to call. In germline, CDR1 is LNHDA, CDR2 SQIVND (reference sequence). The CDR3 totals 13 residues. With 2 bases removed from V and 7 bases from J, the gap between germline ends came to 8 bases. As DNA, the CDR3 is TGTGCCAGTAGTATAATCGGTGACGGGGAGCTGTTTTTT. Its translation is CASSIIGDGELFF.

The gene calls are TRBV19 and TRBJ1-5; D is unresolved. The germline V gene has CDR1 LNHDA and CDR2 SQIVND (reference sequence). The CDR3 totals 14 residues. The germline V and J ends were trimmed by 8 bases and 7 bases, with 18 bases remaining between them. The CDR3 DNA reads TGTGCCAGTGGGATGGAGCCCCGGGAACAGCCCCAGCATTTT. Amino acids: CASGMEPREQPQHF.

The rearrangement links TRBV5-4 to TRBJ1-1; the D gene is possibly TRBD1 (5 bases). This CDR3 comprises 14 residues. V was shortened by 7 bases and J by 7 bases, with 20 bases between the two germline ends. The germline V gene has CDR1 SGHNT and CDR2 YYREEE (reference sequence). CDR3 DNA: TGTGCCAGCGGACAAGGACGTTTAACCGATGAAGCTTTCTTT. It translates to CASGQGRLTDEAFF.

The count of this clone is one. The rearrangement joins TRBV5-5 to TRBJ2-7, with D possibly TRBD2 on 5 matching bases. V lost 5 bases and J lost 5, with 20 bases in between. Germline V gene lookup returns CDR1 SGHKS and CDR2 YYEKEE (reference sequence). This CDR3 spans 15 amino acids. In nucleotides, the CDR3 is TGTGCCAGCAGTTGGGCGGGTTCCAAGATCGACGAGCAGTACTTC. It codes for CASSWAGSKIDEQYF. Using reference TRBV5-5 and TRBJ2-7 for the parts outside the CDR3, the full variable domain is DAGVTQSPTHLIKTRGQQVTLRCSPISGHKSVSWYQQVLGQGPQFIFQYYEKEERGRGNFPDRFSARQFPNYSSELNVNALLLGDSALYLCASSWAGSKIDEQYFGPGTRLTVT.

The V and J genes are TRBV5-4 and TRBJ2-7; the match to TRBD2 covers 9 bases. This CDR3 has 15 amino acids. The germline V gene encodes CDR1 SGHNT and CDR2 YYREEE (reference sequence). With 4 bases clipped from V and 2 bases from J, the junction kept 7 bases outside the gene matches. The CDR3 nucleotides are TGTGCCAGCAGCCTAAGCGGGGGGACTACCTACGAGCAGTACTTC. Translated, it gives CASSLSGGTTYEQYF.

This clone came up once. The chain combines TRBV9 with TRBJ1-2; D remains unclear. The length of the CDR3 is 13 residues. V lost 4 bases and J 1 base, leaving 8 bases between the germline ends. CDR1 and CDR2 (germline): SGDLS, YYNGEE. CDR3 coding DNA: TGTGCCAGCAGCACGGTGCTTAACTATGGCTACACCTTC. Its protein product is CASSTVLNYGYTF.

The V call is TRBV7-9, the J call TRBJ1-1, with D tentatively TRBD1 (5 bases). Germline V CDR1 and CDR2: SEHNR, FQNEAQ (reference sequence). The V and J ends lost 2 bases and 1 base respectively, with 8 bases between them. The CDR3 is 14 amino acids. The CDR3 DNA reads as TGTGCCAGCAGCTTACAGGGAAGGAACACTGAAGCTTTCTTT. This encodes CASSLQGRNTEAFF.

This clone appeared a single time. The V and J genes are TRBV7-2 and TRBJ2-2; 12 bases agree with TRBD2. V was pared by 5 bases and J by 13 bases, with 14 bases of the junction left unmatched. Per germline, CDR1 SGHTA and CDR2 FQGNSA. The CDR3 extends over 16 amino acids. The CDR3 DNA reads as TGTGCCAGCAGCCCCGGGATTGCTAGCGGGGGGGCCGGGCTGTTTTTT. This sequence encodes CASSPGIASGGAGLFF. The full variable domain, in which reference TRBV7-2 and TRBJ2-2 provide the parts outside the CDR3, is GAGVSQSPSNKVTEKGKDVELRCDPISGHTALYWYRQSLGQGLEFLIYFQGNSAPDKSGLPSDRFSAERTGGSVSTLTIQRTQQEDSAVYLCASSPGIASGGAGLFFGEGSRLTVL.

The chain joins TRBV3-1 (or the pseudogene TRBV3-2) to TRBJ1-5; 7 nucleotides align to TRBD1. The V and J ends lost 4 bases and 4 bases, in that order; junction bases with no gene match: 4. CDR1 LGHDT and CDR2 YNNKEL come from the germline V gene (reference sequence). The CDR3 length is 14 residues. CDR3 bases: TGTGCCAGCAGCCCCGGGACAGCTAATCAGCCCCAGCATTTT. This translates into CASSPGTANQPQHF.

The J gene is TRBJ1-1, the V gene TRBV20-1; no clear D. Germline lookup yields CDR1 DFQATT and CDR2 SNEGSKA (reference sequence). The CDR3 has 11 residues. Trimming stripped 3 bases from V and 5 bases from J, with 7 bases between. The CDR3 here is CSASIRTEAFF. CDR3 nucleotide sequence: TGCAGTGCTAGTATCAGGACTGAAGCTTTCTTT.

The V and J genes are TRBV5-1 and TRBJ1-1, with D possibly being TRBD1 (5 bases). V gave up 0 bases and J gave up 5 bases, with 17 bases separating them. CDR1 and CDR2 (germline): SGHRS, YFSETQ. CDR3 size: 16 residues. DNA of the CDR3: TGCGCCAGCAGCTTGGCGGACGGACACCCGATTACTGAAGCTTTCTTT. Its translation: CASSLADGHPITEAFF.

The chain recombines TRBV2 with TRBJ2-1; 8 bases are shared with TRBD1. The CDR3 extends over 15 amino acids. Germline V CDR1 and CDR2: SNHLY, FYNNEI. V was clipped by 6 bases and J by 7 bases; unmatched bases: 11. DNA for the CDR3: TGTGCCAGCAGGCCCTCGGACAGGGTGGAGAATGAGCAGTTCTTC. The encoded protein is CASRPSDRVENEQFF.